These T cell receptor beta chains were read from a single sample in a study of blood T cell repertoires in COVID-19. Sequenced by immunoSEQ multiplex PCR; TCRdb stores in-frame clones only, minus some. The data show some 120,000 clones, more than 75% seen once. Sample: peripheral blood. These receptor sequences come from a man aged 55 to 70 with COVID-19, enrolled during active disease. Each CDR3 is given with its conserved first and last residue. The D gene is left open where the match is weak. The size entry is marked missing in some rows and otherwise reads once, few, many or a size class.

clone_size	v_call	j_call	d_call	cdr3_nt	cdr3_aa
.	TRBV2	TRBJ1-4	.	TGTGCCAGCAGTGCTCTAGGGCAGGGGAATGAAAAACTGTTTTTT	CASSALGQGNEKLFF
once	TRBV5-1	TRBJ2-7	TRBD1	TGCGCCAGCAGCTTGATTAACCGGGACAGGGATTACGAGCAGTACTTC	CASSLINRDRDYEQYF
.	TRBV18	TRBJ1-2	TRBD1	TGTGCCAGCTCACCACCGACCAGGGGGAGCTATGGCTACACCTTC	CASSPPTRGSYGYTF
.	TRBV12-3/TRBV12-4	TRBJ2-1	.	TGTGCCAGCAGTTTTCTGGACAGAAATGAGCAGTTCTTC	CASSFLDRNEQFF
.	TRBV24-1	TRBJ2-5	.	TGTGCCACCAGCAGGCCTAAGACCCAGTACTTC	CATSRPKTQYF
.	TRBV6-4	TRBJ2-7	TRBD1	TGTGCCAGCTTTGGGGACCTCCGGGACAGGGCCTACGAGCAGTACTTC	CASFGDLRDRAYEQYF
.	TRBV29-1	TRBJ1-4	TRBD1	TGCAGCGTTGGGATCGGGACAGTCGAAAAACTGTTTTTT	CSVGIGTVEKLFF
.	TRBV7-3	TRBJ2-1	TRBD1	TGTGCCAGCAGCAAGGACAGGGGGTCATACAATGAGCAGTTCTTC	CASSKDRGSYNEQFF
.	TRBV29-1	TRBJ1-1	.	TGCAGCGTCCCCAAGGGGACTGTAGACACTGAAGCTTTCTTT	CSVPKGTVDTEAFF
.	TRBV24-1	TRBJ2-2	.	TGTGCCACCAGTGCCCAAGGCAGGCGACAGGCGGGCACCGGGGAGCTGTTTTTT	CATSAQGRRQAGTGELFF
.	TRBV24-1	TRBJ2-3	.	TGTGCCACCAGTGAAGCAACAGGGACAGATACGCAGTATTTT	CATSEATGTDTQYF
.	TRBV19	TRBJ1-3	.	TGTGCCAGCTTAGGAAACACCATATATTTT	CASLGNTIYF
.	TRBV4-3	TRBJ2-1	TRBD2	TGCGCCAGCAGCCCGACTAGCGGGGAAGACAATGAGCAGTTCTTC	CASSPTSGEDNEQFF
.	TRBV30	TRBJ1-3	.	TGTGCCTGGAGCCCGACCTACATGGACAGTCACTCTGGAAACACCATATATTTT	CAWSPTYMDSHSGNTIYF
.	TRBV19	TRBJ2-5	.	TGTGCCAGTAGTATAGGTAGTACAGGAGAGACCCAGTACTTC	CASSIGSTGETQYF
.	TRBV3-1/TRBV3-2	TRBJ2-7	TRBD2	TGTGCCAGCAGCCAAAGATCGGCGGGAGGGCAGTACTTC	CASSQRSAGGQYF
.	TRBV3-1/TRBV3-2	TRBJ2-1	TRBD2	TGTGCCAGCAGCCAAGAGGCCGGACTAGCGGTGGGTGAGCAGTTCTTC	CASSQEAGLAVGEQFF
.	TRBV5-6	TRBJ2-2	TRBD1	TGTGCCAGCAGCGCGGACAGGGCGGTCGGGGAGCTGTTTTTT	CASSADRAVGELFF
.	TRBV6-4	TRBJ1-4	TRBD1	TGTGCCAGCAGTGACTTTACAGGGGGCAGGGAAAAACTGTTTTTT	CASSDFTGGREKLFF
once	TRBV14	TRBJ1-1	TRBD1	TGTGCCAGCAGCTTCCGGACAGGGATGAACACTGAAGCTTTCTTT	CASSFRTGMNTEAFF
.	TRBV28	TRBJ1-1	.	TGTGCCAGCAGTTCTACTCGACAGAACACTGAAGCTTTCTTT	CASSSTRQNTEAFF
.	TRBV7-9	TRBJ1-1	.	TGTGCCAGCAGCTCTGGGGTAGGGGTCTTGGTGAACACTGAAGCTTTCTTT	CASSSGVGVLVNTEAFF
.	TRBV5-4	TRBJ2-7	TRBD2	TGTGCCAGCAGCTTGGGAGCGGGGGGCTACCTGGGGCAGTACTTC	CASSLGAGGYLGQYF